The 29 T cell receptor beta chains in this list originate from one sample, sequenced in a study of blood T cell repertoires in COVID-19. TCRdb keeps only in-frame clones here, not all; method: immunoSEQ multiplex PCR. This sample has approximately 190,000 clones, with around 84% found just once. Input material: PBMCs or T cells enriched from blood (not recorded which). The receptors originated from a woman aged 25 to 39 who had been exposed to COVID-19.

A remark on this clone: At one of its ends the junction is not consistent with the germline gene, which may arise from a read error. The genes are TRBV3-1 (or the pseudogene TRBV3-2) and TRBJ2-7; D is undetermined. The CDR3 spans 16 residues. Germline V lookup: CDR1 LGHDT, CDR2 YNNKEL (reference sequence). In DNA, the CDR3 is TGTGCCAGCAGCCAAGAAGGCGCCAGCGCATCCTCCGAGCAGTACTTC. Its translation: CASSQEGASASSEQYF.

The chain carries TRBV4-1 and TRBJ1-1, with a possible D match to TRBD1 (5 bases). V lost 0 bases and J 0 bases, leaving 14 bases between the germline ends. The V gene's germline CDR1 is MGHRA and CDR2 YSYEKL. The CDR3 loop spans 17 amino acids. CDR3 protein: CASSQERTPGMNTEAFF. The CDR3 nucleotides are TGCGCCAGCAGCCAAGAACGGACACCCGGTATGAACACTGAAGCTTTCTTT.

This rearrangement joins TRBV6-5 to TRBJ1-1; D possibly corresponds to TRBD1 (5 bases). The CDR3 loop spans 14 amino acids. Per germline, CDR1 MNHEY and CDR2 SVGAGI. Trimming stripped 8 bases from V and 2 bases from J, with 15 bases between. The CDR3 DNA sequence: TGTGCCAGCGCCCGAACGACAGCTAACACTGAAGCTTTCTTT. This sequence encodes CASARTTANTEAFF.

The rearrangement links TRBV4-1 to TRBJ1-2, with no clear D. Trimming removed 2 bases at V and 7 bases at J, with 17 bases between. Germline CDR1 is MGHRA and CDR2 is YSYEKL. The CDR3 spans 15 residues. CDR3 sequence (DNA): TGCGCCAGCAGCCAACCCGCTGGTCTAGTGGGTGGCTACACCTTC. Protein sequence: CASSQPAGLVGGYTF.

This chain links TRBV27 with TRBJ2-7; TRBD1 matches 8 bases. Germline CDR1 and CDR2: MNHEY and SMNVEV (reference sequence). V gave up 5 bases and J gave up 7 bases; unmatched junction bases: 10. The CDR3 loop spans 14 amino acids. Here the CDR3 reads CASSTRTGIGEQYF. In DNA, the CDR3 is TGTGCCAGCAGTACCAGGACAGGGATCGGGGAGCAGTACTTC.

The chain is built from TRBV5-4 and TRBJ2-5; 9 bases agree with TRBD2. Germline V gene lookup returns CDR1 SGHNT and CDR2 YYREEE (reference sequence). CDR3 length equals 16 residues. Unmatched junction bases numbered 8, after V lost 0 bases and J lost 5 bases. The CDR3 protein is CASSLAQRGAGETQYF. The CDR3, as DNA: TGTGCCAGCAGCTTGGCCCAGCGGGGGGCCGGGGAGACCCAGTACTTC.

V and J are TRBV5-1 and TRBJ2-1; unclear D gene. From germline, CDR1 is SGHRS and CDR2 YFSETQ. CDR3 length: 13 amino acids. Trimming removed 0 bases at V and 9 bases at J, with 10 bases between. The CDR3 loop is CASSLASTVEQFF. Here the CDR3 DNA reads TGCGCCAGCAGCTTGGCCTCTACTGTTGAGCAGTTCTTC.

As DNA, the CDR3 is TGCGCCAGCAGCTTGTACAGCTCCTACGAGCAGTACTTC. Translation: CASSLYSSYEQYF. The chain recombines TRBV5-1 with TRBJ2-7, with D unclear. Germline V lookup: CDR1 SGHRS, CDR2 YFSETQ. With 1 base removed from V and 0 bases from J, the gap between germline ends came to 5 bases. The CDR3 contains 13 residues.

This chain connects TRBV5-1 to TRBJ2-1; 10 nucleotides match TRBD2. J lost 4 bases, V lost 0 bases, and 10 bases had no gene match. CDR3 length equals 18 residues. The germline V gene has CDR1 SGHRS and CDR2 YFSETQ. DNA for the CDR3: TGCGCCAGCAGCTTGGATTTTAGCGGGGGGCCTAATTACAATGAGCAGTTCTTC. Residues: CASSLDFSGGPNYNEQFF. The full variable domain, in which reference TRBV5-1 and TRBJ2-1 provide the parts outside the CDR3, is KAGVTQTPRYLIKTRGQQVTLSCSPISGHRSVSWYQQTPGQGLQFLFEYFSETQRNKGNFPGRFSGRQFSNSRSEMNVSTLELGDSALYLCASSLDFSGGPNYNEQFFGPGTRLTVL.

This CDR3 reads CASSVTGSYNSPLHF. For the CDR3, the DNA is TGTGCCAGCAGTGTTACAGGCTCCTATAATTCACCCCTCCACTTT. The chain uses TRBV28 and TRBJ1-6; perhaps TRBD1 as D (5 bases). The CDR3 runs 15 residues. The germline V and J ends were trimmed by 5 bases and 0 bases, with 8 bases remaining between them. Germline V gene lookup returns CDR1 MDHEN and CDR2 SYDVKM.

A few counts support this clone. The chain recombines TRBV4-1 with TRBJ2-1; 7 bases agree with TRBD1. The CDR3 extends over 14 amino acids. From germline, CDR1 is MGHRA and CDR2 YSYEKL. V gave up 4 bases and J gave up 7 bases; unmatched junction bases: 7. CDR3 protein: CASSRTGERNEQFF. DNA of the CDR3: TGCGCCAGCAGCCGCACAGGGGAACGGAATGAGCAGTTCTTC.

The rearrangement uses TRBV5-1 and TRBJ1-3; D is ambiguous. V was cut by 0 bases and J by 4 bases, with 11 bases left in between. This CDR3 spans 15 amino acids. CDR1 is SGHRS and CDR2 is YFSETQ in the germline V gene. The CDR3 is CASSLAAGAGNTIYF. The CDR3 nucleotides are TGCGCCAGCAGCTTGGCTGCGGGTGCAGGAAACACCATATATTTT.

This clone was counted between two and nine times. This chain uses TRBV25-1 with TRBJ1-5, with D perhaps matching TRBD1 (6 bases). Germline lookup yields CDR1 MGHDK and CDR2 SYGVNS. The CDR3 is 16 residues long. Trimming removed 3 bases from V and 6 bases from J, with 18 bases in between. CDR3 in amino acids: CASSDTPGRGGQPQHF. In nucleotides, the CDR3 is TGTGCCAGCAGTGATACCCCCGGCAGGGGCGGTCAGCCCCAGCATTTT.

V and J are TRBV7-2 and TRBJ1-2; TRBD1 might be the D (5 bases). V gave up 1 base and J gave up 8 bases, with 14 bases separating them. CDR1 is SGHTA and CDR2 is FQGNSA in the germline V gene. The CDR3 is 14 amino acids. CDR3 in amino acids: CASSLDGRGAGYTF. The CDR3 nucleotides read TGTGCCAGCAGCTTAGACGGGAGGGGCGCAGGCTACACCTTC.

There are a few counts of this clone. The chain joins TRBV20-1 to TRBJ2-1; D is perhaps TRBD2 (5 bases). Germline values: CDR1 DFQATT, CDR2 SNEGSKA (reference sequence). The V end was cut by 3 bases, the J end by 9 bases, with 9 bases between. The CDR3 has 11 amino acids. CDR3 sequence reads: CSASAGLEQFF. CDR3 in DNA: TGCAGTGCTAGTGCTGGACTTGAGCAGTTCTTC.

The chain carries TRBV10-3 and TRBJ1-2, with TRBD1 matching over 9 bases. J lost 7 bases, V lost 6 bases, and 9 bases had no gene match. Germline V gives CDR1 ENHRY, CDR2 SYGVKD. CDR3 length: 14 residues. The CDR3 spells CAISSRTGDSGYTF. In DNA form, the CDR3 reads TGTGCCATCAGCTCACGGACAGGGGATAGTGGCTACACCTTC.

The chain couples TRBV5-6 to TRBJ2-2, with a tentative D call TRBD2 (7 bases). This CDR3 is 18 amino acids long. V lost 4 bases and J lost 4, with 23 bases in between. Germline CDR1 SGHDT, CDR2 YYEEEE. CDR3 region: CASSRDRGGGAGTGELFF. As DNA, the CDR3 is TGTGCCAGCAGCAGAGATAGGGGGGGCGGGGCGGGCACCGGGGAGCTGTTTTTT.

This chain uses TRBV2 with TRBJ2-7, with 8 bases that match TRBD2. Germline loops: CDR1 SNHLY, CDR2 FYNNEI. V was pared by 5 bases and J by 2 bases, with 11 bases of the junction left unmatched. The length of the CDR3 is 16 residues. The CDR3 loop is CASSRMRGAGTYEQYF. The CDR3, as DNA: TGTGCCAGCAGTAGGATGCGGGGGGCGGGGACCTACGAGCAGTACTTC. The full variable domain, with the rest looked up from reference TRBV2 and TRBJ2-7, is EPEVTQTPSHQVTQMGQEVILRCVPISNHLYFYWYRQILGQKVEFLVSFYNNEISEKSEIFDDQFSVERPDGSNFTLKIRSTKLEDSAMYFCASSRMRGAGTYEQYFGPGTRLTVT.

The chain employs TRBV3-1 (or the pseudogene TRBV3-2) and TRBJ2-5; the D gene is possibly TRBD1 (6 bases). Germline V CDR1 and CDR2: LGHDT, YNNKEL (reference sequence). The CDR3 loop spans 15 amino acids. The V gene lost 5 bases and the J gene lost 2 bases, with 15 bases spanning the gap. The CDR3 region is CASSRSPGVQETQYF. The CDR3 region has the DNA TGTGCCAGCAGCAGGTCTCCAGGGGTACAAGAGACCCAGTACTTC.

This chain joins TRBV5-4 and TRBJ2-1, with 8 bases fitting TRBD2. The CDR3 length is 15 residues. J gave up 9 bases and V 4 bases, and 12 bases lay outside the gene matches. CDR1 is SGHNT, CDR2 YYREEE, per germline (reference sequence). The CDR3 is CASSAVSGGSGEQFF. In nucleotides, the CDR3 is TGTGCCAGCAGCGCCGTGAGCGGGGGTTCGGGTGAGCAGTTCTTC.

The CDR3 DNA follows: TGCAGCGTACAGGGGGCCTTCACAGATACGCAGTATTTT. It specifies CSVQGAFTDTQYF. The chain employs TRBV29-1 and TRBJ2-3; TRBD1 aligns across 9 bases. In germline, CDR1 is SQVTM, CDR2 ANQGSEA. The CDR3 runs 13 residues. The J segment lost 2 bases and the V segment lost 6 bases, leaving 3 bases of the junction unmatched.

V is TRBV21-1 and J is TRBJ2-7; TRBD1, as called in the table, went unchecked against the DNA. TRBV21-1 is marked as a pseudogene. This CDR3 spans 16 amino acids. CDR3: CASSKGGTGAPYEQYF. The CDR3 region has the DNA TGTGCCAGCAGCAAAGGCGGAACAGGGGCTCCCTACGAGCAGTACTTC.

This sequence joins TRBV14 and TRBJ2-1, with unresolved D. This CDR3 comprises 16 residues. The V gene's germline CDR1 is SGHDN and CDR2 FVKESK. V was shortened by 0 bases and J by 9 bases, with 18 bases between the two germline ends. For the CDR3, the DNA is TGTGCCAGCAGCCAAGATTTGAGGCTAGATGTTCGTGAGCAGTTCTTC. It is translated as CASSQDLRLDVREQFF.

The chain uses TRBV19 and TRBJ2-7; 9 positions match TRBD1. The CDR3 is 17 amino acids. Trimming cost V 1 base and J 2 bases; bases outside gene matches: 9. The germline CDR1 and CDR2 sequences are LNHDA and SQIVND (reference sequence). The DNA of the CDR3 is TGTGCCAGTAGTATAGTGGGTTCGGGGACAGGGACCTACGAGCAGTACTTC. This encodes CASSIVGSGTGTYEQYF.

J is TRBJ2-7 and V is TRBV2; D is possibly TRBD1 (6 bases). This CDR3 contains 13 residues. V was trimmed by 7 bases and J by 7 bases, leaving 17 bases between them. Germline CDR1 is SNHLY and CDR2 is FYNNEI. The CDR3 DNA follows: TGTGCCAGCATTAGGGCAGGGGAACGGGAGCAGTACTTC. Encoded protein: CASIRAGEREQYF.

The genes are TRBV15 and TRBJ2-3; TRBD1 matches 7 bases. V lost 0 bases to trimming and J lost 3 bases; unmatched junction nucleotides: 12. The CDR3 runs to 18 residues. The germline CDR1 and CDR2 sequences are LNHNV and YYDKDF (reference sequence). In nucleotides, the CDR3 is TGTGCCACCAGCAGAGATTTAAAGGGGACAGAAATTACAGATACGCAGTATTTT. Translated: CATSRDLKGTEITDTQYF.

V gene TRBV6-5 combines with J gene TRBJ1-1; D not certain. V was pared by 6 bases and J by 7 bases, with 12 bases between. The germline V gene encodes CDR1 MNHEY and CDR2 SVGAGI. CDR3 length: 12 residues. Here the CDR3 DNA reads TGTGCCAGCAGCAACTGGGAGGATGAAGCTTTCTTT. It encodes CASSNWEDEAFF.

The chain carries TRBV5-4 and TRBJ1-2; D might be TRBD1 (5 bases). This CDR3 has 14 amino acids. In germline, CDR1 is SGHNT, CDR2 YYREEE (reference sequence). The V and J ends lost 4 bases and 2 bases respectively, with 12 bases between them. The CDR3 bases are TGTGCCAGCAGCACCCTCGGGGGGAACTATGGCTACACCTTC. Protein product: CASSTLGGNYGYTF. Full variable domain (rest looked up from reference TRBV5-4 and TRBJ1-2): ETGVTQSPTHLIKTRGQQVTLRCSSQSGHNTVSWYQQALGQGPQFIFQYYREEENGRGNFPPRFSGLQFPNYSSELNVNALELDDSALYLCASSTLGGNYGYTFGSGTRLTVV.

This chain uses TRBV4-1 with TRBJ1-1; 7 nucleotides align to TRBD1. J lost 0 bases, V lost 4 bases, and 5 bases had no gene match. The CDR3 runs 15 residues. Germline V gene data show CDR1 as MGHRA and CDR2 as YSYEKL. CDR3 amino acids: CASSLLQGMNTEAFF. As DNA, the CDR3 is TGCGCCAGCAGCCTACTACAGGGGATGAACACTGAAGCTTTCTTT.